The next 12 T cell receptor beta chains were all read from a single sample in a study of blood T cell repertoires in COVID-19. The data were produced by immunoSEQ multiplex PCR, yet TCRdb's version contains in-frame clones alone and is incomplete. The repertoire holds about 260,000 clones, with 86% as singletons. Sequencing was carried out using peripheral blood. The receptor set was obtained from a man between 35 and 55 years old who had recovered from COVID-19.

This clone was counted a single time. The chain links TRBV7-2 to TRBJ2-1; TRBD2 aligns across 14 bases. The length of the CDR3 is 19 residues. V gave up 2 bases and J gave up 4 bases; unmatched junction bases: 10. Germline lookup yields CDR1 SGHTA and CDR2 FQGNSA. CDR3 in amino acids: CASSLIATSGGAVYNEQFF. DNA for the CDR3: TGTGCCAGCAGCTTAATTGCGACTAGCGGGGGGGCCGTGTACAATGAGCAGTTCTTC. The variable domain in full, with the rest retrieved from reference TRBV7-2 and TRBJ2-1, is GAGVSQSPSNKVTEKGKDVELRCDPISGHTALYWYRQSLGQGLEFLIYFQGNSAPDKSGLPSDRFSAERTGGSVSTLTIQRTQQEDSAVYLCASSLIATSGGAVYNEQFFGPGTRLTVL.

The chain carries TRBV11-3 and TRBJ2-1; the D gene is possibly TRBD2 (5 bases). Trimming removed 5 bases at V and 1 base at J, with 12 bases between. From germline, CDR1 is SGHNT and CDR2 YENEEA. The CDR3 extends over 15 amino acids. The DNA of the CDR3 is TGTGCCAGCAGCCCCCACGGCGGGTCCTACAATGAGCAGTTCTTC. This encodes CASSPHGGSYNEQFF.

DNA for the CDR3: TGTGCCACCTCAACAGGGGCCGCTTTCCCGGATGGCTACACCTTC. Amino acid sequence: CATSTGAAFPDGYTF. The gene calls are TRBV19 and TRBJ1-2, with 7 bases aligning to TRBD1. This CDR3 has 15 residues. Germline V gene lookup returns CDR1 LNHDA and CDR2 SQIVND (reference sequence). Unmatched junction bases numbered 17, after V lost 10 bases and J lost 6 bases. Full variable domain (missing parts from reference TRBV19 and TRBJ1-2): DGGITQSPKYLFRKEGQNVTLSCEQNLNHDAMYWYRQDPGQGLRLIYYSQIVNDFQKGDIAEGYSVSREKKESFPLTVTSAQKNPTAFYLCATSTGAAFPDGYTFGSGTRLTVV.

The chain carries TRBV7-9 and TRBJ2-7; tentative D call: TRBD1 (6 bases). The CDR3 contains 12 residues. V lost 6 bases, J lost 2 bases, and 8 bases lay in between. Germline CDR1 is SEHNR and CDR2 is FQNEAQ (reference sequence). The CDR3 nucleotides are TGTGCCAGCAGAGGGGGTACCTACGAGCAGTACTTC. This codes for CASRGGTYEQYF.

This chain joins TRBV11-2 and TRBJ2-7, with D maybe TRBD2 (5 bases). There are 15 residues in the CDR3. From germline, CDR1 is SGHAT and CDR2 FQNNGV. V was shortened by 5 bases and J by 2 bases, with 16 bases between the two germline ends. CDR3 nucleotide sequence: TGTGCCAGCAGCGAGGAAGGACTCCCCACCTACGAGCAGTACTTC. It encodes CASSEEGLPTYEQYF.

The rearrangement uses TRBV25-1 and TRBJ1-1, with 9 bases that match TRBD1. The CDR3 is 15 amino acids. V gave up 0 bases and J gave up 5 bases; unmatched junction bases: 4. CDR1 and CDR2 (germline): MGHDK, SYGVNS. This CDR3 reads CASSEYGTGLTEAFF. In DNA form, the CDR3 reads TGTGCCAGCAGTGAATATGGGACAGGGTTGACTGAAGCTTTCTTT.

This clone was seen a single time. The rearrangement uses TRBV11-2 and TRBJ2-1; 15 nucleotides agree with TRBD2. The V gene end was trimmed by 5 bases and the J gene end by 9 bases; junction bases not matched to a gene: 5. CDR3 length equals 15 residues. CDR1 is SGHAT, CDR2 FQNNGV, per germline. The CDR3 bases are TGTGCCAGCAGCCCTACGGGACTAGCGGGAGGTGAGCAGTTCTTC. The encoded protein is CASSPTGLAGGEQFF. The whole variable domain, remainder taken from reference TRBV11-2 and TRBJ2-1, is EAGVAQSPRYKIIEKRQSVAFWCNPISGHATLYWYQQILGQGPKLLIQFQNNGVVDDSQLPKDRFSAERLKGVDSTLKIQPAKLEDSAVYLCASSPTGLAGGEQFFGPGTRLTVL.

The chain is built from TRBV12-5 and TRBJ2-7; 13 nucleotides align to TRBD2. V gave up 1 base and J gave up 0 bases; unmatched junction bases: 6. The CDR3 sequence is 18 residues long. Looked up from germline, CDR1 is LGHNT and CDR2 is FRNRAP. CDR3 in DNA: TGTGCTAGTGGTTTGGGGACTAGCGGGAGCCCAAGCTCCTACGAGCAGTACTTC. The encoded protein is CASGLGTSGSPSSYEQYF.

This clone is a singleton in its sample. The chain is built from TRBV19 and TRBJ2-5, with a tentative D call TRBD2 (5 bases). There are 15 residues in the CDR3. Germline V lookup: CDR1 LNHDA, CDR2 SQIVND (reference sequence). V lost 7 bases and J 5 bases, leaving 20 bases between the germline ends. CDR3 nucleotides: TGTGCCAGTACAGTCGGCGCGGGCCGAAAGGAGACCCAGTACTTC. This translates into CASTVGAGRKETQYF.

This clone occurred once. The chain recombines TRBV10-3 with TRBJ2-2; D gene unclear. CDR1 ENHRY and CDR2 SYGVKD come from the germline V gene. The CDR3 totals 13 residues. The V end lost 4 bases, the J end lost 7 bases, and 10 bases lay between the germline ends. The CDR3 bases are TGTGCCATCAGTGGGTTCACTGGCGGGGAGCTGTTTTTT. Amino acid sequence: CAISGFTGGELFF.

The chain has TRBV19 and TRBJ1-2; 10 positions match TRBD1. CDR1 is LNHDA and CDR2 is SQIVND in the germline V gene (reference sequence). The CDR3 spans 17 residues. The V segment lost 2 bases and the J segment 7 bases; nucleotides outside the gene matches: 13. This CDR3 reads CASSILPGQGDDGGYTF. The CDR3 DNA reads TGTGCCAGTAGTATACTACCCGGACAGGGGGACGATGGTGGCTACACCTTC.

This clone was seen just once. The chain carries TRBV3-1 (or the pseudogene TRBV3-2) and TRBJ1-2; 7 bases line up with TRBD1. The CDR3 totals 17 residues. Germline V gene data show CDR1 as LGHDT and CDR2 as YNNKEL (reference sequence). The trim removed 1 base at V and 7 bases at J, leaving 15 bases unmatched. The DNA of the CDR3 is TGTGCCAGCAGCCAAGGGATCGGCCAGGGGGGAAAGGGTGGCTACACCTTC. This codes for CASSQGIGQGGKGGYTF.